This TCR beta chain is drawn from a study of monozygotic twins with inflammatory bowel disease. TCRdb processed the 5' RACE reads again and assigns one entry to each CDR3 protein, with no DNA. Its table lists roughly 300,000 distinct CDR3 sequences. Germline V CDR1 and CDR2: LGHNA, YSLEER. There are 17 residues in the CDR3. This chain joins TRBV4-3 and TRBJ1-4. The sample comprised blood. The receptor was derived from a human donor with ulcerative colitis or Crohn's disease, or a healthy co-twin of an affected twin (not recorded which). CDR3 protein: CASSQEGITATNEKLFF.